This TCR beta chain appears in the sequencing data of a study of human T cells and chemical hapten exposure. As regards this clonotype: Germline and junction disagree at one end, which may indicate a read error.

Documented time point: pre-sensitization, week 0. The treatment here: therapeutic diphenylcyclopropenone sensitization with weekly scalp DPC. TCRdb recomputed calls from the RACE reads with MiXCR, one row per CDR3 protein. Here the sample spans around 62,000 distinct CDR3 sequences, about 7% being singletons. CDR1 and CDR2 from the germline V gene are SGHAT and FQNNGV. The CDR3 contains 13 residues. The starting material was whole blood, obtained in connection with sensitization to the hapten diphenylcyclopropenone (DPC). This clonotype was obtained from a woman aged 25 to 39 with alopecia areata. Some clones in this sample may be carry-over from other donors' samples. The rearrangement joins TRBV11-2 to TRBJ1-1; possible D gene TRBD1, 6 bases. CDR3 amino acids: CARRRGAKNEALF. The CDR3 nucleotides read TGTGCAAGAAGAAGGGGGGCGAAAAATGAAGCTTTATTT.